This is a list of T cell receptor beta chains from one sample in a study of blood T cell repertoires in COVID-19. Here immunoSEQ multiplex PCR was the method, and the copy in TCRdb shows in-frame clones only, minus some. The sample contains about 93,000 clones, roughly 90% of which appear only once. What was sequenced was peripheral blood. The receptors stem from a human donor with active COVID-19. The donor label of this sample is uncertain. CDR3s include the opening cysteine and the closing phenylalanine or tryptophan. D genes are given only for firm matches. Size values are once, few and many counts, or a class for expanded clones, and some rows have none.

CDR3 protein: CASSMGTAYRMNTEAFF
CDR3 DNA: TGTGCCAGTAGTATGGGGACAGCGTACCGTATGAACACTGAAGCTTTCTTT
V gene: TRBV19
clone size: NA
D gene: TRBD1
J gene: TRBJ1-1

CDR3 protein: CASSSGDSSKTNTEAFF
CDR3 DNA: TGTGCCAGCAGCTCAGGGGATTCGAGTAAGACGAACACTGAAGCTTTCTTT
V gene: TRBV7-9
clone size: NA
D gene: NA
J gene: TRBJ1-1

CDR3 protein: CASRVDRGQFKTGELFF
CDR3 DNA: TGTGCCAGCAGGGTAGACAGGGGGCAATTTAAGACCGGGGAGCTGTTTTTT
V gene: TRBV2
clone size: NA
D gene: TRBD1
J gene: TRBJ2-2

CDR3 protein: CASSQDRGGTDTQYF
CDR3 DNA: TGCGCCAGCAGCCAAGATCGCGGGGGCACAGATACGCAGTATTTT
V gene: TRBV4-3
clone size: NA
D gene: NA
J gene: TRBJ2-3

CDR3 protein: CASSPDRGFYNEQFF
CDR3 DNA: TGCGCCAGCAGCCCGGACAGGGGCTTCTACAATGAGCAGTTCTTC
V gene: TRBV5-1
clone size: NA
D gene: TRBD1
J gene: TRBJ2-1

CDR3 protein: CATHGSGTDTQYF
CDR3 DNA: TGTGCCACCCATGGGTCGGGTACGGATACGCAGTATTTT
V gene: TRBV18
clone size: NA
D gene: NA
J gene: TRBJ2-3

CDR3 protein: CASRRQGTDTQYF
CDR3 DNA: TGTGCCAGCAGACGTCAGGGCACAGATACGCAGTATTTT
V gene: TRBV3-1/TRBV3-2
clone size: NA
D gene: NA
J gene: TRBJ2-3

CDR3 protein: CASSQEGQGGSYNSPLHF
CDR3 DNA: TGCGCCAGCAGCCAAGAAGGACAGGGGGGTTCCTATAATTCACCCCTCCACTTT
V gene: TRBV4-1
clone size: NA
D gene: TRBD1
J gene: TRBJ1-6

CDR3 protein: CASSPGTYNEQFF
CDR3 DNA: TGTGCCAGTAGTCCAGGGACCTACAATGAGCAGTTCTTC
V gene: TRBV19
clone size: NA
D gene: NA
J gene: TRBJ2-1

CDR3 protein: CASSLLTGELFF
CDR3 DNA: TGTGCCAGCAGTTTATTAACCGGGGAGCTGTTTTTT
V gene: TRBV27
clone size: once
D gene: NA
J gene: TRBJ2-2

CDR3 protein: CASSLGLAGFYNEQFF
CDR3 DNA: TGTGCCAGCAGCTTGGGTCTAGCGGGGTTCTACAATGAGCAGTTCTTC
V gene: TRBV5-5
clone size: NA
D gene: TRBD2
J gene: TRBJ2-1

CDR3 protein: CASSGRTVSNTGELFF
CDR3 DNA: TGCGCCAGCAGCGGGCGGACAGTTTCGAACACCGGGGAGCTGTTTTTT
V gene: TRBV4-1
clone size: NA
D gene: NA
J gene: TRBJ2-2

CDR3 protein: CASSLSPHKNTEAFF
CDR3 DNA: TGCGCCAGCAGCTTAAGTCCCCACAAGAACACTGAAGCTTTCTTT
V gene: TRBV5-1
clone size: NA
D gene: NA
J gene: TRBJ1-1

CDR3 protein: CSARAVYGYTF
CDR3 DNA: TGCAGTGCTAGAGCCGTTTATGGCTACACCTTC
V gene: TRBV20-1
clone size: NA
D gene: NA
J gene: TRBJ1-2

CDR3 protein: CASSYGLVETQYF
CDR3 DNA: TGTGCCAGCAGTTATGGACTAGTGGAGACCCAGTACTTC
V gene: TRBV6-5
clone size: NA
D gene: TRBD2
J gene: TRBJ2-5

CDR3 protein: CASSYSGGSEAFF
CDR3 DNA: TGTGCCAGCAGCTATTCAGGGGGGTCTGAAGCTTTCTTT
V gene: TRBV9
clone size: NA
D gene: TRBD1
J gene: TRBJ1-1

CDR3 protein: CASSLAGGGAADTQYF
CDR3 DNA: TGCGCCAGCAGCTTGGCCGGCGGGGGGGCCGCAGATACGCAGTATTTT
V gene: TRBV5-1
clone size: NA
D gene: TRBD2
J gene: TRBJ2-3

CDR3 protein: CASSSSGGPDEQFF
CDR3 DNA: TGTGCCAGCAGCTCCAGCGGGGGGCCCGATGAGCAGTTCTTC
V gene: TRBV11-2
clone size: NA
D gene: TRBD2
J gene: TRBJ2-1

CDR3 protein: CASSAKTGLNEKLFF
CDR3 DNA: TGTGCCAGCAGTGCAAAGACAGGGCTTAATGAAAAACTGTTTTTT
V gene: TRBV2
clone size: NA
D gene: TRBD1
J gene: TRBJ1-4

CDR3 protein: CASSPRGVGYGYTF
CDR3 DNA: TGTGCCAGCAGCCCTCGGGGAGTGGGATATGGCTACACCTTC
V gene: TRBV5-6
clone size: NA
D gene: NA
J gene: TRBJ1-2

CDR3 protein: CASRFRGTIRGEGEQFF
CDR3 DNA: TGTGCCAGCAGATTCCGCGGAACCATCAGGGGTGAGGGTGAGCAGTTCTTC
V gene: TRBV7-9
clone size: NA
D gene: NA
J gene: TRBJ2-1

CDR3 protein: CASSESRGYVTYEQYF
CDR3 DNA: TGTGCCAGCAGTGAAAGCAGGGGCTACGTTACCTACGAGCAGTACTTC
V gene: TRBV2
clone size: NA
D gene: NA
J gene: TRBJ2-7

CDR3 protein: CASSQDRLAGAGEQFF
CDR3 DNA: TGTGCCAGCAGCCAAGATCGACTAGCGGGGGCTGGTGAGCAGTTCTTC
V gene: TRBV3-1/TRBV3-2
clone size: NA
D gene: TRBD2
J gene: TRBJ2-1

CDR3 protein: CASSQVKADRRGYTF
CDR3 DNA: TGCGCCAGCAGCCAAGTGAAGGCGGACAGGCGCGGCTACACCTTC
V gene: TRBV4-1
clone size: NA
D gene: TRBD1
J gene: TRBJ1-2

CDR3 protein: CASSSGVGDTQYF
CDR3 DNA: TGTGCCAGCAGCTCCGGGGTGGGAGATACGCAGTATTTT
V gene: TRBV11-3
clone size: NA
D gene: NA
J gene: TRBJ2-3

CDR3 protein: CASSPFGGKFYEQYF
CDR3 DNA: TGTGCCAGTAGTCCCTTTGGGGGGAAATTCTACGAGCAGTACTTC
V gene: TRBV19
clone size: NA
D gene: NA
J gene: TRBJ2-7